This is a list of T cell receptor beta chains from one sample in a study of T-cell memory formation after mild COVID-19. TCRdb analysed the 5' RACE reads with MiXCR anew, one entry per CDR3 protein. The sample lists 25,000 to 35,000 distinct CDR3 sequences, around 21% seen once, with more than 1.5% in the top ten. Sequencing was carried out using PBMCs or a T cell subset sorted from them (not recorded which). These receptors all come from an adult who had mild COVID-19 (a few samples of this study predate the infection). Cell type and time point are not known. Each CDR3 is given without its conserved first and last residue. Clone size is not always given. Where it is, it says once, few, many or a class for expanded clones.

J gene,clone size,V gene,CDR3 protein
TRBJ1-3,-,TRBV3-1,ASSYHRDSGNTIY
TRBJ2-5,many,TRBV12-3/TRBV12-4,ASGTGGNQETQY
TRBJ1-5,few,TRBV7-6,ASSRDINQPQH
TRBJ2-7,many,TRBV10-3,AISELPGQGRNEQY
TRBJ2-4,many,TRBV20-1,SARVPKAGAAKNIQY
TRBJ2-6,-,TRBV4-1,ASSGGANVLT
TRBJ2-1,many,TRBV15,ATSVRGPSARPHNEQF
TRBJ1-1,-,TRBV6-2/TRBV6-3,ASSYWDRGQGAF
TRBJ2-5,many,TRBV18,ASSPGWRETQY
TRBJ1-5,-,TRBV27,ASSSSFDRFNQPQH
TRBJ2-3,many,TRBV4-3,ASSQGADTDTQY
TRBJ2-1,many,TRBV7-6,ASSLLPDREINEQF
TRBJ2-6,many,TRBV7-9,ASSPGQGLSSGANVLT
TRBJ1-6,-,TRBV12-3/TRBV12-4,ASKPGEYNSPLH
TRBJ2-1,many,TRBV4-1,ASSQLRLAVYNEQF
TRBJ2-2,many,TRBV2,ASVGENTGELF
TRBJ2-3,few,TRBV18,ASSTGGGEAADTQY
TRBJ2-1,-,TRBV25-1,ASSERTSANFKNEQF
TRBJ1-1,-,TRBV7-9,ASSLGRGTGFTEAF
TRBJ2-7,many,TRBV6-5,ASRSGQGSYEQY
TRBJ2-1,few,TRBV11-3,ASSLDGTGVAGEQF
TRBJ2-1,many,TRBV5-1,ASSKDRYNEQF
TRBJ2-7,many,TRBV14,ASSHIYYEQY
TRBJ2-5,many,TRBV5-1,ASSLAGGANQETQY
TRBJ1-3,many,TRBV7-6,ASSRQVSGNTIY
TRBJ2-4,many,TRBV7-2,ASSLLPKLDLAKNIQY
TRBJ2-3,many,TRBV12-3/TRBV12-4,ASSFSAGTDTQY
TRBJ2-2,many,TRBV15,ATSRLSTNLTTGELF
TRBJ1-5,many,TRBV7-6,ASSLSGGASQPQH
TRBJ2-4,many,TRBV15,ATSRVGGQGKNIQY
TRBJ1-1,many,TRBV6-2/TRBV6-3,ASSWLQGEAF
TRBJ1-1,many,TRBV2,ASSEGNAGPNTEAF
TRBJ1-6,many,TRBV20-1,SATGGPSFYNSPLH
TRBJ2-3,medium-sized,TRBV7-8,ASSLGGLAGGITDTQY
TRBJ2-7,many,TRBV29-1,SVVPSGTVYEQY
TRBJ2-7,few,TRBV5-4,ASIIAGGTSEQY
TRBJ2-1,many,TRBV5-1,ASSFQGVMTNEQF
TRBJ2-2,many,TRBV19,ASSRKDGRALAGELF
TRBJ1-1,many,TRBV12-5,ASGLTRTGLNTEAF
TRBJ2-7,-,TRBV11-2,ASSFRDTPWRDQQY
TRBJ2-1,-,TRBV12-5,ASGGASGSNEQF
TRBJ2-3,many,TRBV5-1,ASSLGGGIADTQY
TRBJ2-7,-,TRBV6-2/TRBV6-3,ASSYSVAGLTYEQY
TRBJ1-1,-,TRBV4-1,ASSQERQGEAF
TRBJ1-1,many,TRBV7-2,ASRTRGMNTEAF
TRBJ1-4,many,TRBV27,ASSFQGKAEKLF
TRBJ2-2,-,TRBV9,ASRNPGELF
TRBJ2-7,-,TRBV20-1,SARVLADQMEQY
TRBJ2-5,-,TRBV24-1,ATSASDRSETQY
TRBJ2-7,-,TRBV20-1,SARGDSTYEQY
TRBJ2-2,many,TRBV9,ASSARGTGNVAGELF
TRBJ2-1,many,TRBV19,ASSRGLAGGAGYNEQF
TRBJ1-6,many,TRBV12-3/TRBV12-4,ASSKQGANSPLH
TRBJ2-3,many,TRBV7-9,ASSPYTDTQY
TRBJ2-1,many,TRBV29-1,SVEEQVEQF
TRBJ2-1,many,TRBV7-9,ASSTGGANIYNEQF